Given below is one TCR beta chain in context. Its antigen specificity is not known. Per-base qualities were not stored, and no clone one base away is much larger. This sample is part of a study of blood T cell repertoires in COVID-19 (dated by TCRdb to 2018 to 2021). The study in broad terms: Samples from collaborators originated in the United States, Italy and Spain and spanned both the acute and convalescent phases of COVID-19. The repertoires were made available in a free public database intended to serve as a resource for research on the immune response to SARS-CoV-2. HLA class I and class II types, where available, came from metadata supplied by the sample provider rather than from assay-based typing. Samples were obtained from the ongoing ImmuneRACE study (first 160 participants) and from over 1,000 subjects provided by 6 global collaborators. A de-identified subject ID, COVID-19 status, age in years and sex were almost always included in the sample metadata. The dataset comprised deeply sampled blood TCRbeta repertoires from subjects exposed to, actively infected with, or recovered from COVID-19. The material from the prospective study consisted of cDNA or gDNA derived from T cells, B-cell-depleted T cells, or PBMCs. Results and caveats for the whole study, not just this receptor: The quantity of clinical and demographic metadata differed by source and by participant and was supplied without curation.

The immunoSEQ Assay, a bias-controlled multiplex PCR, was used to amplify TCRbeta CDR3 regions from genomic DNA. The authors' pipeline ran thus. Within the assay, amplification of reference gene primers was used to estimate how many nucleated cells each sample contained. Sequence reads were collapsed and filtered to measure the absolute abundance of every unique TCRbeta CDR3 rearrangement. For each sample, productive Simpson clonality was calculated by taking the square root of Simpson's diversity index across productive rearrangements. TCRdb re-hosts the immuneACCESS table, in-frame sequences only. Its copies lack some clones; in the studies checked, an unresolved V gene accounts for under half of them, and the cause for the rest is not known. V and J calls and clone size follow that table, whereas D and trimming were derived from the DNA. Here the sample has around 250,000 clones; about 83% occur a single time. About 12% of the sample goes to the ten largest clones.

Each collaborating institution followed its own protocols to collect whole blood in K2EDTA tubes. Collaborator samples were shipped for TCRbeta analysis as frozen whole blood, isolated PBMCs, or DNA extracted from either sample type. From its cysteine to its phenylalanine, the CDR3 spans 15 amino acids. The CDR3 DNA has 45 bases and is translated from base 1. Trimming removed 5 bases from V and 5 bases from J; the gene matches leave 5 bases unexplained. The germline V gene encodes CDR1 MDHEN and CDR2 SYDVKM. The sequenced sample was peripheral blood. The source is a man older than 75 with acute or convalescent COVID-19. The chain couples TRBV28 to TRBJ2-1, with 11 middle bases fitting TRBD2. In nucleotides, the sequence is TGTGCCAGCAGTGTAGCGGGAGGGCCCCACAATGAGCAGTTCTTC. Its amino acids are CASSVAGGPHNEQFF.